This T cell receptor beta chain appears in the sequencing data of a study of cytomegalovirus exposure and HLA in healthy donors. The PCR had 60 Vbeta and 13 Jbeta primers. TCRdb's copy holds only in-frame clones and misses some; the assay was immunoSEQ multiplex PCR. Found here are 120,000 to 150,000 clones, about 78% of them singletons; the top ten hold around 3.6%. Regarding the study as a whole: The authors enumerated over 150 TCR beta chains as linked to cytomegalovirus. A later analysis reported that several of the most significant clusters appeared to be linked to common viral pathogens, among them Epstein-Barr virus. Later genetic work tied a missense DCLRE1C variant to beta-chain V and J trimming. Analyzed later, association rates of TCRs varied across HLA loci, with DRB1 most and HLA-C fewest.

The germline V and J ends were trimmed by 5 bases and 0 bases, with 16 bases remaining between them. The germline CDR1 and CDR2 sequences are SGHVS and FNYEAQ. The CDR3 length is 16 residues. With regard to this clone: Antigen specificity is unknown.

Material: PBMCs. The chain links TRBV7-6 to TRBJ1-1; tentative D call: TRBD1 (6 bases). The source of this sequence is a man aged 18 to 29 in good health and CMV-seronegative. DNA of the CDR3: TGTGCCAGCAGCCCTAGGGCAGGGGAGTTGAACACTGAAGCTTTCTTT. This translates into CASSPRAGELNTEAFF.